These 21 T cell receptor beta chains came from one sample sequenced in a study of T cell repertoires in cytomegalovirus infection. No antigen is known for these receptors. TCRdb independently ran MiXCR on the reads; one entry per CDR3 protein. The profile shows about half a million distinct CDR3 sequences, about 33% of them singletons. The material sequenced was cultured PBMCs, taken from culture after CMV antigen stimulation. The receptors derive from a human donor in good health (CMV status not recorded). Some clones in this sample may be carry-over from other donors' samples.

This chain links TRBV7-2 with TRBJ2-3, with D perhaps matching TRBD2 (6 bases). V lost 5 bases, J lost 8 bases, and 11 bases lay in between. Germline lookup yields CDR1 SGHTA and CDR2 FQGNSA. The CDR3 extends over 12 amino acids. DNA of the CDR3: TGTGCCAGCAGCCCTCCCGGGAGTACGCAGTATTTT. It codes for CASSPPGSTQYF.

The chain recombines TRBV27 with TRBJ1-6; 9 positions match TRBD1. The CDR3 contains 14 residues. Looked up from germline, CDR1 is MNHEY and CDR2 is SMNVEV (reference sequence). With 6 bases clipped from V and 7 bases from J, the junction kept 4 bases outside the gene matches. CDR3 region: CASRTTGGNSPLHF. In DNA, the CDR3 is TGTGCCAGCAGGACGACAGGGGGGAATTCACCCCTCCACTTT.

This clonotype was counted only a few times. V is TRBV24-1 and J is TRBJ2-2; perhaps TRBD1 as D (5 bases). Looked up from germline, CDR1 is KGHDR and CDR2 is SFDVKD. V gave up 3 bases and J gave up 1 base, with 8 bases separating them. The length of the CDR3 is 15 residues. This CDR3 reads CATSDPDKNTGELFF. The CDR3 DNA follows: TGTGCCACCAGTGATCCGGACAAGAACACCGGGGAGCTGTTTTTT.

This clonotype came up a few times. The chain recombines TRBV4-1 with TRBJ2-5; 7 nucleotides line up with TRBD1. The CDR3 loop spans 15 amino acids. The V gene end was trimmed by 3 bases and the J gene end by 2 bases; junction bases not matched to a gene: 6. Looked up from germline, CDR1 is MGHRA and CDR2 is YSYEKL. The CDR3 here is CASSHSPGQQETQYF. CDR3 sequence (DNA): TGCGCCAGCAGCCATTCACCGGGACAGCAAGAGACCCAGTACTTC.

This clonotype turned up a few times. The chain employs TRBV15 and TRBJ2-5, with unresolved D. The CDR3 extends over 17 amino acids. V lost 5 bases and J 1 base, leaving 20 bases between the germline ends. Germline-derived CDR1 and CDR2 are LNHNV and YYDKDF (reference sequence). The CDR3 coding sequence is TGTGCCACCAGCTCGAAAGGAGCAGGACGATCCCAAGAGACCCAGTACTTC. The encoded protein is CATSSKGAGRSQETQYF.

This clonotype was seen more than once but under ten times. The chain is built from TRBV27 and TRBJ2-7; the match to TRBD2 covers 9 bases. The CDR3 runs 18 residues. From germline, CDR1 is MNHEY and CDR2 SMNVEV (reference sequence). Unmatched junction bases numbered 14, after V lost 0 bases and J lost 5 bases. The CDR3 is CASSLSPGGRGRAHEQYF. DNA of the CDR3: TGTGCCAGCAGTTTATCCCCCGGGGGTCGCGGGAGGGCCCACGAGCAGTACTTC.

The rearrangement links TRBV19 to TRBJ1-1; D gene unclear. Germline CDR1 LNHDA, CDR2 SQIVND (reference sequence). This CDR3 contains 14 residues. Trimming took 4 bases from V and 2 from J, leaving 11 bases between them. The CDR3 DNA sequence: TGTGCCAGTAGTAGGGGTACTCGAAACACTGAAGCTTTCTTT. Translated: CASSRGTRNTEAFF. The entire variable domain, with the rest obtained from reference TRBV19 and TRBJ1-1, is as follows: DGGITQSPKYLFRKEGQNVTLSCEQNLNHDAMYWYRQDPGQGLRLIYYSQIVNDFQKGDIAEGYSVSREKKESFPLTVTSAQKNPTAFYLCASSRGTRNTEAFFGQGTRLTVV.

This clonotype was seen many times. The rearrangement joins TRBV7-2 to TRBJ2-7; the D gene is possibly TRBD2 (6 bases). Germline values: CDR1 SGHTA, CDR2 FQGNSA. Trimming took off 6 bases at V and 2 bases at J, with 11 bases between the two ends. The CDR3 runs 13 residues. The DNA of the CDR3 is TGTGCCAGCAGGCTCGGGGGAACCTACGAGCAGTACTTC. Translated: CASRLGGTYEQYF.

V usage is TRBV7-2 and J usage is TRBJ2-2; the match to TRBD2 covers 8 bases. Germline lookup yields CDR1 SGHTA and CDR2 FQGNSA. The CDR3 length is 15 residues. Germline trimming cut 1 base from V and 3 bases from J; bases unmatched to any gene: 1. CDR3 protein: CASSLDGRDTGELFF. CDR3 nucleotides: TGTGCCAGCAGCTTAGACGGGAGGGACACCGGGGAGCTGTTTTTT.

In its sample, this clonotype was seen a few times. This rearrangement joins TRBV3-1 to TRBJ2-2; D not certain. CDR1 and CDR2 (germline): LGHDT, YNNKEL (reference sequence). The CDR3 is 18 amino acids. The germline V and J ends were trimmed by 4 bases and 3 bases, with 21 bases remaining between them. The CDR3 nucleotides are TGTGCCAGCAGCCGATTAACACCGGGTCTTCAGGACACCGGGGAGCTGTTTTTT. Translating it yields CASSRLTPGLQDTGELFF. The full variable domain, completed using reference TRBV3-1 and TRBJ2-2, is DTAVSQTPKYLVTQMGNDKSIKCEQNLGHDTMYWYKQDSKKFLKIMFSYNNKELIINETVPNRFSPKSPDKAHLNLHINSLELGDSAVYFCASSRLTPGLQDTGELFFGEGSRLTVL.

Comments on this clonotype: One junction end disagrees with the germline gene, perhaps due to a read error. The chain recombines TRBV6-2 or TRBV6-3 with TRBJ2-4; D is perhaps TRBD1 (5 bases). The V gene's germline CDR1 is MNHEY and CDR2 SVGEGT. This CDR3 region has 16 residues. Here the CDR3 DNA reads TGTGCCATCAGTACCCCCGACAGATTAGCCAAAAACATTCAGTACTTC. Protein: CAISTPDRLAKNIQYF.

This clonotype was seen more than once but under ten times. The genes are TRBV4-2 and TRBJ2-6; 11 bases line up with TRBD1. The germline V gene encodes CDR1 LGHNA and CDR2 YNFKEQ. With V trimmed by 3 bases and J by 2 bases, 6 bases remained unmatched. This CDR3 is 18 amino acids long. The CDR3 reads CASSHRRDRGAGANVLTF. CDR3 bases: TGTGCCAGCAGCCACCGTAGGGACAGGGGGGCTGGGGCCAACGTCCTGACTTTC.

The J gene is TRBJ2-3, the V gene TRBV11-1; D might be TRBD2 (5 bases). In germline, CDR1 is SGHAT, CDR2 FQDESV (reference sequence). This CDR3 has 13 residues. The V end was cut by 5 bases, the J end by 6 bases, with 12 bases between. CDR3 residues: CASSPRTGDTQYF. CDR3 coding DNA: TGTGCCAGCAGCCCACGTACGGGGGATACGCAGTATTTT.

V usage is TRBV9 and J usage is TRBJ2-1; 7 bases align to TRBD2. The CDR3 totals 14 residues. V shed 3 bases and J 9 bases; nucleotides not matched to a gene: 9. Germline CDR1 and CDR2: SGDLS and YYNGEE. In nucleotides, the CDR3 is TGTGCCAGCAGCGCCAGGGACGGGGAGGGTGAGCAGTTCTTC. Its translation: CASSARDGEGEQFF.

The chain joins TRBV7-2 to TRBJ1-1, with D uncertain. Germline-derived CDR1 and CDR2 are SGHTA and FQGNSA. The CDR3 runs 13 residues. V gave up 7 bases and J gave up 10 bases, with 19 bases separating them. CDR3 in amino acids: CASTSYPGPPAFF. The CDR3 DNA reads TGTGCCAGCACCTCCTACCCCGGACCCCCAGCTTTCTTT.

This clonotype was observed a handful of times. The CDR3 protein is CASSQVSSGSNPYNEQFF. CDR3 in DNA: TGCGCCAGCAGCCAAGTGTCTAGCGGGAGCAACCCCTACAATGAGCAGTTCTTC. The chain links TRBV4-1 to TRBJ2-1, with TRBD2 matching 10 bases. Germline V CDR1 and CDR2: MGHRA, YSYEKL. The trim removed 1 base at V and 2 bases at J, leaving 8 bases unmatched. The CDR3 is 18 amino acids.

This clonotype was recorded a few times. This chain connects TRBV11-2 to TRBJ2-7, with a weak D call TRBD2 (5 bases). This CDR3 contains 13 residues. Germline CDR1 reads SGHAT; CDR2 reads FQNNGV. V dropped 5 bases and J dropped 2 bases, with 10 bases sitting between them. CDR3 amino acids: CASSPGLTYEQYV. The CDR3 DNA follows: TGTGCCAGCAGCCCCGGACTCACCTACGAGCAGTACGTC.

The chain joins TRBV14 to TRBJ2-5; a possible D gene is TRBD2 (6 bases). The germline V gene has CDR1 SGHDN and CDR2 FVKESK. V was clipped by 2 bases and J by 1 base, with 11 bases between them. The CDR3 spans 15 residues. DNA for the CDR3: TGTGCCAGCAGCCAATCTTGGGACTTCCAAGAGACCCAGTACTTC. Protein sequence: CASSQSWDFQETQYF.

This clonotype was seen ten or more times. This chain uses TRBV15 with TRBJ2-2; D not certain. Trimming removed 2 bases at V and 4 bases at J, with 8 bases between. The CDR3 runs 14 residues. Germline V gene lookup returns CDR1 LNHNV and CDR2 YYDKDF (reference sequence). The CDR3 bases are TGTGCCACCAGCAGACTGCAGAGCACCGGGGAGCTGTTTTTT. Residues: CATSRLQSTGELFF.

This chain uses TRBV9 with TRBJ2-2, with 7 bases matching TRBD2. The V and J ends lost 1 base and 3 bases, in that order; junction bases with no gene match: 6. Per germline, CDR1 SGDLS and CDR2 YYNGEE. The CDR3 consists of 16 residues. The CDR3 bases are TGTGCCAGCAGCGTAACCCGGACTAGTCACACCGGGGAGCTGTTTTTT. Protein product: CASSVTRTSHTGELFF.

This clonotype was seen only a few times. V usage is TRBV7-2 and J usage is TRBJ2-5, with 9 bases lining up with TRBD1. V shed 6 bases, J shed 5 bases, and the junction held 7 bases outside the gene matches. This CDR3 spans 14 amino acids. Looked up from germline, CDR1 is SGHTA and CDR2 is FQGNSA. DNA of the CDR3: TGTGCCAGCAGGCTAACAGGGGGCGGGGAGACCCAGTACTTC. Translation gives CASRLTGGGETQYF.